This TCR delta chain was captured in a study of γδ T cells in repeated Plasmodium falciparum infection. Findings and limits, study-wide: Vdelta2-negative gammadelta repertoires appeared less diverse and less shared in Malian than Australian children.

In this sample, this clone turned up a few times. Its antigen is still unknown. Translating this DNA gives a protein that differs at residue 3 from the TCRdb one, which belongs to a much larger clone; a read error is likely, and the protein shown is this translation. TCRdb applied CATT to the multiplex PCR reads for clone calling. Of tens of thousands of delta-chain clones in the sample, roughly 1.8% were seen once. The CDR3 length is 25 residues. Germline-derived CDR1 and CDR2 are TSWWSYY and QGS. Bulk repertoires came from Vgamma9/Vdelta2+ or Vdelta2-negative gammadelta T cells flow-sorted from PBMC.

This TCR was recovered from a pool of human donors (malaria-infected and uninfected, not separated). Sample: gamma-delta T cells from blood. The V call is TRDV1, the J call TRDJ1; perhaps D is TRDD2 or TRDD3 (8 bases each). TCRdb carries no J gene annotation; the J gene was assigned here by matching the DNA with germline. CDR3 sequence (DNA): TGTGCTCCTGGGGAAGGGGACTTCCTACGTGACCCCTGGGGGAAGTCGACCCGAGGCACCGATAAACTCATCTTT. This codes for CAPGEGDFLRDPWGKSTRGTDKLIF.